The clone carrying this T cell receptor (beta chain) was detected only a few times. Its antigen is unidentified. This sample was included in a study of response to subunit inactivated influenza vaccine. Study-level findings and limits: Seasonal influenza vaccination, on each occasion, was suggested by the authors to recruit few new T cells.

TCRdb re-analysed the RT-PCR reads in MiXCR, keeping a single row per CDR3 protein. Seen here are under 500,000 distinct CDR3 sequences, over 9.5% observed once, and the top ten hold about 12%. This sequence was found in a man aged 45-65 years who received an inactivated influenza vaccine. The sequenced sample was PBMCs from blood, obtained more than 35 days after vaccination.

The CDR3 DNA reads TGCGCCAGCAGCCAGACGGGCCAGATGAACACTGAAGCTTTCTTT. Protein: CASSQTGQMNTEAFF. The chain links TRBV4-3 to TRBJ1-1; D remains unclear. The CDR3 extends over 15 amino acids. The V gene's germline CDR1 is LGHNA and CDR2 YSLEER. The V end lost 3 bases, the J end lost 0 bases, and 11 bases lay between the germline ends.